These T cell receptor beta chains were read from a single sample in a study of blood T cell repertoires in COVID-19. The repertoire was sequenced with immunoSEQ multiplex PCR; TCRdb's copy has only in-frame clones and lacks some. This table has 150,000 to 200,000 clones, about 87% appearing once. Sample: peripheral blood. Receptors were obtained from a man aged 40-49 years with active or convalescent COVID-19. CDR3s include the opening cysteine and the closing phenylalanine or tryptophan. A D gene is named only where the DNA matches it firmly. Size is stated for part of the rows, as once, few or many counts, or as a class when the clone is expanded.

>NA|TRBJ1-6|TRBV25-1|15|TRBD1
CASSTRDRGKSPLHF
TGTGCCAGCAGTACTCGGGACAGGGGCAAATCACCCCTCCACTTT
>NA|TRBJ1-2|TRBV9|15|NA
CASSPYMKRGYGYTF
TGTGCCAGCAGCCCATACATGAAACGCGGCTATGGCTACACCTTC
>NA|TRBJ1-5|TRBV6-6|15|TRBD1
CASSPTGGEGQPQHF
TGTGCCAGCAGCCCGACAGGGGGTGAAGGGCAGCCCCAGCATTTT
>NA|TRBJ2-5|TRBV5-4|16|TRBD2
CASSSAWSSGEETQYF
TGTGCCAGCAGCTCCGCATGGTCTAGCGGAGAAGAGACCCAGTACTTC
>NA|TRBJ1-1|TRBV6-5|13|NA
CASSRYLNTEAFF
TGTGCCAGCAGTCGTTATTTGAACACTGAAGCTTTCTTT
>NA|TRBJ1-4|TRBV29-1|12|NA
CSVAPSNEKLFF
TGCAGCGTTGCTCCCAGTAATGAAAAACTGTTTTTT
>NA|TRBJ1-3|TRBV9|16|NA
CASSVGDGGSGNTIYF
TGTGCCAGCAGCGTAGGAGACGGCGGCTCTGGAAACACCATATATTTT
>NA|TRBJ1-1|TRBV7-2|14|NA
CASSLQGGNTEAFF
TGTGCCAGCAGCTTACAGGGAGGGAACACTGAAGCTTTCTTT
>NA|TRBJ2-4|TRBV10-1|13|NA
CASREGSKNIQYF
TGCGCCAGCCGAGAAGGGAGCAAAAACATTCAGTACTTC
>once|TRBJ2-1|TRBV4-3|16|TRBD2
CASSHELAGGPDEQFF
TGCGCCAGCAGCCATGAACTAGCGGGGGGGCCCGATGAGCAGTTCTTC
>NA|TRBJ2-7|TRBV7-2|14|TRBD2
CASRRTSGGNEQYF
TGTGCCAGCAGACGGACTAGCGGGGGGAACGAGCAGTACTTC
>NA|TRBJ2-7|TRBV5-1|15|TRBD1
CASSRPGQGAYEQYF
TGCGCCAGCAGCAGACCGGGACAGGGGGCCTACGAGCAGTACTTC
>NA|TRBJ1-6|TRBV19|15|NA
CASSIRGAYNSPLHF
TGTGCCAGTAGTATCCGGGGGGCCTATAATTCACCCCTCCACTTT
>NA|TRBJ1-2|TRBV3-1/TRBV3-2|14|TRBD1
CASSQQGANYGYTF
TGTGCCAGCAGCCAACAGGGGGCTAACTATGGCTACACCTTC
>NA|TRBJ1-1|TRBV5-1|15|NA
CASSLGAGMNTEAFF
TGCGCCAGCAGCTTGGGGGCAGGGATGAACACTGAAGCTTTCTTT
>NA|TRBJ2-4|TRBV20-1|10|TRBD1
CSATGTEQYF
TGCAGTGCCACCGGGACAGAACAGTACTTC
>NA|TRBJ1-2|TRBV4-3|17|NA
CASSQDRVGAANYGYTF
TGCGCCAGCAGCCAAGATAGAGTAGGGGCCGCTAACTATGGCTACACCTTC
>NA|TRBJ1-1|TRBV18|13|NA
CASSPEKGLAAFF
TGTGCCAGCTCACCGGAGAAGGGACTAGCAGCTTTCTTT
>NA|TRBJ1-6|TRBV11-3|15|TRBD1
CASSGGQGIGSPLHF
TGTGCCAGCAGCGGCGGACAGGGAATCGGTTCACCCCTCCACTTT
>NA|TRBJ1-1|TRBV5-1|18|TRBD1
CASSLGPAGTGTNTEAFF
TGCGCCAGCAGCTTGGGACCGGCGGGGACAGGAACGAACACTGAAGCTTTCTTT
>NA|TRBJ1-4|TRBV2|15|NA
CASRAMTGHNEKLFF
TGTGCCAGCAGAGCTATGACGGGACATAATGAAAAACTGTTTTTT
>many|TRBJ1-5|TRBV6-1|15|NA
CASSEAVTGNQPQHF
TGTGCCAGCAGTGAAGCGGTAACGGGGAATCAGCCCCAGCATTTT
>NA|TRBJ2-7|TRBV5-1|15|TRBD1
CASSWGTGSSYEQYF
TGCGCCAGCAGCTGGGGGACAGGATCCTCCTACGAGCAGTACTTC
>NA|TRBJ1-4|TRBV10-3|16|NA
CASSDGRITSNEKLFF
TGTGCCTCAAGTGACGGGAGGATAACGTCAAATGAAAAACTGTTTTTT
>NA|TRBJ1-2|TRBV18|14|NA
CASSGGRGDYGYTF
TGTGCCAGCTCTGGGGGCAGGGGTGACTATGGCTACACCTTC
>NA|TRBJ2-2|TRBV7-6|16|NA
CASSLSGTGSAGELFF
TGTGCCAGCAGCTTGTCTGGTACAGGTAGTGCCGGGGAGCTGTTTTTT
>few|TRBJ1-2|TRBV19|13|NA
CASSPRVFYGYTF
TGTGCCAGTAGTCCGCGGGTATTCTATGGCTACACCTTC
>NA|TRBJ1-2|TRBV10-3|12|NA
CAITGTGDGYTF
TGTGCCATCACCGGGACGGGGGATGGCTACACCTTC
>NA|TRBJ2-2|TRBV28|16|NA
CASSPQAPPNTGELFF
TGTGCCAGCAGTCCACAGGCGCCGCCGAACACCGGGGAGCTGTTTTTT
>NA|TRBJ1-6|TRBV7-4|16|NA
CASSTGPGQSETPLHF
TGTGCCAGCAGCACCGGGCCTGGACAGTCGGAGACACCCCTCCACTTT
>once|TRBJ1-4|TRBV5-8|13|NA
CASGLASAEKLFF
TGTGCCAGCGGCTTGGCCAGCGCCGAAAAACTGTTTTTT
>once|TRBJ1-2|TRBV7-3|14|NA
CASSSDQGYRGYTF
TGTGCCAGCAGCTCAGACCAGGGGTACCGCGGCTACACCTTC
>few|TRBJ1-5|TRBV21-1|15|NA
CASSGRDRGNQPQHF
TGTGCCAGCAGCGGCCGGGACAGGGGCAATCAGCCCCAGCATTTT
>NA|TRBJ2-1|TRBV7-9|15|TRBD1
CASSPLGQGSGEQFF
TGTGCCAGCAGCCCCCTAGGACAGGGGTCGGGTGAGCAGTTCTTC
>NA|TRBJ2-1|TRBV10-3|13|NA
CAISDGQSNEQFF
TGTGCCATCAGTGATGGACAGTCCAATGAGCAGTTCTTC
>NA|TRBJ2-1|TRBV4-3|16|NA
CASSPHSTLAYNEQFF
TGCGCCAGCAGCCCCCACTCTACCTTGGCCTACAATGAGCAGTTCTTC
>NA|TRBJ1-2|TRBV19|16|NA
CASTPLENRATYGYTF
TGTGCCAGTACCCCCCTAGAGAACAGGGCGACCTATGGCTACACCTTC
>NA|TRBJ2-6|TRBV18|17|NA
CASSPSKTGIGANVLTF
TGTGCCAGCTCACCAAGTAAAACAGGCATTGGGGCCAACGTCCTGACTTTC
>NA|TRBJ1-5|TRBV7-2|14|NA
CASSLDISNQPQHF
TGTGCCAGCAGCTTAGATATTAGCAATCAGCCCCAGCATTTT
>NA|TRBJ2-1|TRBV5-4|12|TRBD1
CASSLQGYEQFF
TGTGCCAGCAGCTTACAGGGGTATGAGCAGTTCTTC
>few|TRBJ2-7|TRBV6-5|14|TRBD2
CASRRTSTIYEQYF
TGTGCCAGCAGAAGGACTAGTACGATCTACGAGCAGTACTTC
>NA|TRBJ2-7|TRBV6-2/TRBV6-3|17|TRBD2
CASSYSRLAGGTYEQYF
TGTGCCAGCAGTTACAGCCGACTAGCGGGGGGTACCTACGAGCAGTACTTC
>many|TRBJ1-6|TRBV5-5|16|NA
CASSLTPSSYNSPLHF
TGTGCCAGCAGCTTAACTCCAAGCTCCTATAATTCACCCCTCCACTTT
>NA|TRBJ2-5|TRBV5-1|14|TRBD1
CASSLGQGQETQYF
TGCGCCAGCAGCTTGGGACAGGGTCAAGAGACCCAGTACTTC
>NA|TRBJ2-5|TRBV3-1/TRBV3-2|17|NA
CASRPPGLSFNRGTQYF
TGTGCCAGCAGGCCCCCGGGACTCTCCTTTAACCGGGGGACCCAGTACTTC
>few|TRBJ2-2|TRBV19|16|TRBD1
CASTPGRQGWTGELFF
TGTGCCAGTACCCCGGGGCGACAGGGTTGGACCGGGGAGCTGTTTTTT
>NA|TRBJ1-1|TRBV12-3/TRBV12-4|11|NA
CASSWGFEAFF
TGTGCCAGCAGTTGGGGCTTCGAAGCTTTCTTT
>NA|TRBJ1-1|TRBV3-1/TRBV3-2|15|TRBD1
CASSQDRRDSTEAFF
TGTGCCAGCAGCCAAGATCGGAGGGACAGCACTGAAGCTTTCTTT
>NA|TRBJ1-2|TRBV10-1|14|NA
CASYRQAVNCGYTF
TGCGCCAGCTATCGACAGGCGGTCAATTGCGGCTACACCTTC
>NA|TRBJ1-2|TRBV5-8|12|NA
CASSFGQYGYTF
TGTGCCAGCAGCTTCGGACAGTATGGCTACACCTTC
>NA|TRBJ1-6|TRBV25-1|15|TRBD1
CASSESGQGNSPLHF
TGTGCCAGCAGTGAATCTGGACAGGGTAATTCACCCCTCCACTTT
>NA|TRBJ2-7|TRBV7-3|12|TRBD2
CASSIAGREQYF
TGTGCCAGCAGTATAGCGGGCCGCGAGCAGTACTTC
>NA|TRBJ2-7|TRBV19|16|TRBD1
CASNTGARSGSYEQYF
TGTGCCAGCAACACAGGGGCAAGAAGTGGGTCCTACGAGCAGTACTTC
>NA|TRBJ2-3|TRBV5-4|16|TRBD2
CASSPAKLAGTDTQYF
TGTGCCAGCAGCCCGGCCAAACTAGCGGGTACTGATACGCAGTATTTT
>NA|TRBJ2-2|TRBV30|14|NA
CACSTGPNTGELFF
TGTGCCTGCTCGACAGGTCCGAACACCGGGGAGCTGTTTTTT
>NA|TRBJ1-6|TRBV27|14|TRBD1
CASSFRDRGSPLHF
TGTGCCAGCAGTTTCCGGGACAGGGGTTCACCCCTCCACTTT